This paragraph covers one T cell receptor (beta chain) sequence. As yet, its antigen is unknown. This specimen comes from a study of cytomegalovirus exposure and HLA in healthy donors. Findings and caveats of the study: Certain sequence variants were highly shared and formed a cluster, and this cluster was likely a sequencing artifact.

The CDR3 sequence is 17 residues long. The V gene lost 4 bases and the J gene lost 2 bases, with 20 bases spanning the gap. Per germline, CDR1 SGHNT and CDR2 YENEEA. The PCR ran on 60 Vbeta and 13 Jbeta primers. Produced via immunoSEQ multiplex PCR; TCRdb's table is partial and in-frame only. The table records approximately 150,000 clones, around three quarters of them present only once. The V call is TRBV11-3, the J call TRBJ1-2; D unclear. This receptor was obtained from a male donor in good health and CMV-seronegative. Sequenced material: PBMCs. The CDR3 DNA sequence: TGTGCCAGCAGCTCCGATAACGGCACGACTCCAAACTATGGCTACACCTTC. This encodes CASSSDNGTTPNYGYTF.